These 17 T cell receptor beta chains were all obtained from the same sample, sequenced in a study of T cell repertoires in cytomegalovirus infection. The antigens of these receptors remain unknown. TCRdb recomputed calls from the reads with MiXCR, one row per CDR3 protein. Of some 560,000 distinct CDR3 sequences listed, 40% were seen once; the top ten hold 48%. The sample in question was cultured PBMCs, obtained from culture after CMV antigen stimulation. Receptors were obtained from a human donor in good health (CMV status not recorded). Some clones in this sample may be carry-over from other donors' samples.

In its sample, this clonotype was seen a few times. V gene TRBV7-6 combines with J gene TRBJ1-3, with 8 positions matching TRBD1. CDR3 length equals 14 residues. V was clipped by 6 bases and J by 4 bases; unmatched bases: 5. CDR1 is SGHVS, CDR2 FNYEAQ, per germline. The CDR3 loop is CASRPGGSGNTIYF. CDR3 bases: TGTGCCAGCAGGCCAGGGGGCTCGGGAAACACCATATATTTT.

The rearrangement joins TRBV4-1 to TRBJ2-3; TRBD1 matches 9 bases. With 4 bases clipped from V and 5 bases from J, the junction kept 10 bases outside the gene matches. Germline CDR1 reads MGHRA; CDR2 reads YSYEKL. CDR3 size: 16 residues. The CDR3 spells CASSRLPGQGEDTQYF. The CDR3 nucleotides read TGCGCCAGCAGCCGACTACCGGGACAGGGAGAAGATACGCAGTATTTT.

The V and J genes are TRBV10-3 and TRBJ1-3, with D unresolved. The germline CDR1 and CDR2 sequences are ENHRY and SYGVKD. The CDR3 is 13 amino acids. Trimming stripped 7 bases from V and 0 bases from J, with 7 bases between. In DNA form, the CDR3 reads TGTGCCATCACTTCGGACTCTGGAAACACCATATATTTT. Amino acid sequence: CAITSDSGNTIYF.

The rearrangement joins TRBV5-6 to TRBJ1-4; D ambiguous. V was trimmed by 0 bases and J by 4 bases, leaving 7 bases between them. The germline V gene encodes CDR1 SGHDT and CDR2 YYEEEE. The CDR3 has 14 amino acids. CDR3 loop: CASSLVTVNEKLFF. The CDR3 DNA reads TGTGCCAGCAGCTTGGTCACAGTTAATGAAAAACTGTTTTTT.

This clonotype was detected a few times. The chain uses TRBV24-1 and TRBJ2-7; no reliable D call. Trimming left V 2 bases short and J 3 bases short, with 7 bases between. CDR3 length equals 13 residues. Per germline, CDR1 KGHDR and CDR2 SFDVKD. The CDR3: CATSDSDGYEQYF. The CDR3 DNA reads TGTGCCACCAGTGATTCGGACGGCTACGAGCAGTACTTC.

The V gene is TRBV7-2, the J gene TRBJ2-2; D is perhaps TRBD2 (5 bases). V lost 1 base and J 7 bases, leaving 7 bases between the germline ends. CDR3 length: 13 amino acids. CDR1 is SGHTA, CDR2 FQGNSA, per germline. CDR3 sequence: CASSLEAGGELFF. CDR3 DNA: TGTGCCAGCAGCTTAGAGGCGGGCGGGGAGCTGTTTTTT.

The V and J genes are TRBV19 and TRBJ2-1, with unresolved D. The germline V gene has CDR1 LNHDA and CDR2 SQIVND (reference sequence). The CDR3 sequence is 13 residues long. V gave up 2 bases and J gave up 5 bases, with 7 bases separating them. CDR3 sequence reads: CASSIRPNNEQFF. CDR3 DNA sequence: TGTGCCAGTAGTATACGGCCCAACAATGAGCAGTTCTTC.

This clonotype was recorded a few times. The genes are TRBV11-2 and TRBJ2-2; 10 bases align to TRBD2. CDR3 size: 17 residues. The V segment lost 4 bases and the J segment 1 base; nucleotides outside the gene matches: 6. CDR1 SGHAT and CDR2 FQNNGV come from the germline V gene. The CDR3 bases are TGTGCCAGCAGCTACCGACTAGCGGGCTTGAACACCGGGGAGCTGTTTTTT. This gives the protein CASSYRLAGLNTGELFF. Combining the CDR3 with reference TRBV11-2 and TRBJ2-2 gives the whole variable domain EAGVAQSPRYKIIEKRQSVAFWCNPISGHATLYWYQQILGQGPKLLIQFQNNGVVDDSQLPKDRFSAERLKGVDSTLKIQPAKLEDSAVYLCASSYRLAGLNTGELFFGEGSRLTVL.

This chain links TRBV15 with TRBJ1-6; D might be TRBD1 (5 bases). Germline CDR1 and CDR2: LNHNV and YYDKDF (reference sequence). Trimming took off 5 bases at V and 6 bases at J, with 11 bases between the two ends. The CDR3 consists of 14 residues. CDR3 nucleotides: TGTGCCACCAGCGTCCGGGACTCTAATTCACCCCTCCACTTT. Translating it yields CATSVRDSNSPLHF. The full variable domain, rest sourced from reference TRBV15 and TRBJ1-6, is DAMVIQNPRYQVTQFGKPVTLSCSQTLNHNVMYWYQQKSSQAPKLLFHYYDKDFNNEADTPDNFQSRRPNTSFCFLDIRSPGLGDTAMYLCATSVRDSNSPLHFGNGTRLTVT.

CDR3 residues: CASSRASGGTYEQYF. The CDR3 bases are TGTGCCAGCTCACGGGCTAGCGGGGGAACCTACGAGCAGTACTTC. The rearrangement joins TRBV18 to TRBJ2-7, with 10 bases matching TRBD2. V was pared by 4 bases and J by 2 bases, with 5 bases of the junction left unmatched. This CDR3 comprises 15 residues. Per germline, CDR1 KGHSH and CDR2 LQKENI. Full variable domain (missing parts from reference TRBV18 and TRBJ2-7): NAGVMQNPRHLVRRRGQEARLRCSPMKGHSHVYWYRQLPEEGLKFMVYLQKENIIDESGMPKERFSAEFPKEGPSILRIQQVVRGDSAAYFCASSRASGGTYEQYFGPGTRLTVT.

The chain has TRBV12-5 and TRBJ2-7, with 10 bases lining up with TRBD2. Unmatched junction bases numbered 7, after V lost 6 bases and J lost 5 bases. The CDR3 extends over 14 amino acids. Per the germline V gene, CDR1 is LGHNT and CDR2 is FRNRAP. The CDR3 DNA is TGTGCTAGTGGCCGCGGGACTAGCGTCGACGAGCAGTACTTC. Amino acids: CASGRGTSVDEQYF.

This clonotype was detected only a few times. J is TRBJ2-7 and V is TRBV5-1, with a possible D match to TRBD1 (5 bases). This CDR3 comprises 15 residues. V was clipped by 0 bases and J by 5 bases, with 15 bases between them. Germline V CDR1 and CDR2: SGHRS, YFSETQ. The CDR3 DNA reads TGCGCCAGCAGCTTGGTAGGGGCCGCCCCTAACGAGCAGTACTTC. Protein sequence: CASSLVGAAPNEQYF.

V is TRBV18 and J is TRBJ2-3, with D possibly TRBD2 on 5 matching bases. The CDR3 is 15 residues long. Germline loops: CDR1 KGHSH, CDR2 LQKENI. Trimming removed 6 bases from V and 9 bases from J, with 22 bases in between. CDR3 region: CASSPETISKETQYF. CDR3 bases: TGTGCCAGCTCCCCTGAGACTATTTCTAAGGAAACGCAGTATTTT.

This chain joins TRBV7-2 and TRBJ2-7; D is unclear. Germline V gene sequence: CDR1 SGHTA, CDR2 FQGNSA. This CDR3 has 16 residues. V was trimmed by 0 bases and J by 4 bases, leaving 16 bases between them. The CDR3 region is CASSLASERYAYEQYF. CDR3 coding DNA: TGTGCCAGCAGCTTAGCGAGCGAGAGGTACGCTTACGAGCAGTACTTC.

This chain connects TRBV10-3 to TRBJ2-7; D unclear. The V end lost 5 bases, the J end lost 7 bases, and 21 bases lay between the germline ends. Per germline, CDR1 ENHRY and CDR2 SYGVKD. This CDR3 is 15 amino acids long. CDR3 protein: CAISLNQAVPGEQYF. CDR3 DNA: TGTGCCATCAGTTTGAATCAGGCGGTTCCAGGTGAGCAGTACTTC.

The rearrangement joins TRBV7-2 to TRBJ1-6; 7 positions agree with TRBD1. V lost 3 bases, J lost 9 bases, and 5 bases stayed unmatched. This CDR3 region has 14 residues. Germline V gene data show CDR1 as SGHTA and CDR2 as FQGNSA. The CDR3 here is CASSFSWTGSPLHF. CDR3 DNA sequence: TGTGCCAGCAGCTTTTCGTGGACAGGTTCACCCCTCCACTTT. The variable domain in full, with the rest retrieved from reference TRBV7-2 and TRBJ1-6, is GAGVSQSPSNKVTEKGKDVELRCDPISGHTALYWYRQSLGQGLEFLIYFQGNSAPDKSGLPSDRFSAERTGGSVSTLTIQRTQQEDSAVYLCASSFSWTGSPLHFGNGTRLTVT.

This chain uses TRBV20-1 with TRBJ2-7; D possibly corresponds to TRBD2 (6 bases). V was shortened by 3 bases and J by 4 bases, with 22 bases between the two germline ends. Germline CDR1 is DFQATT and CDR2 is SNEGSKA (reference sequence). The CDR3 sequence is 16 residues long. This chain's CDR3 is CSARNLGLLNSYEQYF. The CDR3 DNA reads TGCAGTGCTAGGAACCTAGGACTACTGAATTCGTACGAGCAGTACTTC.